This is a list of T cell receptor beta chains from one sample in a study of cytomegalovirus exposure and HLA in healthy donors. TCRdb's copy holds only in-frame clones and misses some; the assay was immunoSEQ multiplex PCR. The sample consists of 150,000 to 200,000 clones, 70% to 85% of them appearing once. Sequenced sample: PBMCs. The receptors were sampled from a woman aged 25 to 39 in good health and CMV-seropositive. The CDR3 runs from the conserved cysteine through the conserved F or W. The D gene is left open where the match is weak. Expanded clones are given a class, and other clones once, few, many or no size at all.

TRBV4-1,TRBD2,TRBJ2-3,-,CASSQGGGISTDTQYF,TGCGCCAGCAGCCAGGGCGGGGGGATAAGCACAGATACGCAGTATTTT
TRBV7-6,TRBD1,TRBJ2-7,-,CASSSPIDRETYEQYF,TGTGCCAGCAGCTCTCCAATTGACAGGGAAACCTACGAGCAGTACTTC
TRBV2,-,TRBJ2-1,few,CASSTPRPGGDRNLEQFF,TGTGCCAGCAGTACCCCCCGGCCTGGAGGGGACAGAAATCTAGAGCAGTTCTTC
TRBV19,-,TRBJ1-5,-,CASIQDRYSNQPQHF,TGTGCCAGTATACAGGACAGATATAGCAATCAGCCCCAGCATTTT
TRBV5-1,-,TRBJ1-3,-,CASSLAHSGNTIYF,TGCGCCAGCAGCTTGGCACACTCTGGAAACACCATATATTTT
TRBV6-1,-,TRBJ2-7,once,CASSERGIYYEQYF,TGTGCCAGCAGTGAGAGGGGGATTTACTACGAGCAGTACTTC
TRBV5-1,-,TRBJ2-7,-,CASSPSSAYEQYF,TGCGCCAGCAGCCCCAGTTCAGCCTACGAGCAGTACTTC
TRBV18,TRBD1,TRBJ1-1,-,CASSPRTGRNTEAFF,TGTGCCAGCTCCCCTAGGACAGGACGAAACACTGAAGCTTTCTTT
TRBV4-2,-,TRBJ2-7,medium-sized,CASSQERGSSYEQYF,TGTGCCAGCAGCCAAGAAAGGGGTAGCTCCTACGAGCAGTACTTC
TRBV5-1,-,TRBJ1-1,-,CASSRGTGNTEAFF,TGCGCCAGCAGCAGGGGGACCGGTAACACTGAAGCTTTCTTT
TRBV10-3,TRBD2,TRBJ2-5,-,CAISVASGSQETQYF,TGTGCCATCAGTGTAGCCAGCGGGAGCCAAGAGACCCAGTACTTC
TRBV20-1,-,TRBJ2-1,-,CSARDIKKQFF,TGCAGTGCTAGAGATATAAAAAAGCAGTTCTTC
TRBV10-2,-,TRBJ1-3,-,CASRSGHRNTIYF,TGCGCCAGCAGATCAGGTCATCGAAACACCATATATTTT
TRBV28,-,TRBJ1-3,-,CASSPPHYRSSGNTIYF,TGTGCCAGCAGCCCCCCCCATTATCGTAGCTCTGGAAACACCATATATTTT
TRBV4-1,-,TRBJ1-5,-,CASSFDMGNQPQHF,TGCGCCAGCAGCTTTGACATGGGCAATCAGCCCCAGCATTTT
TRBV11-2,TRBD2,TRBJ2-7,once,CASSFPGLAGVEQYF,TGTGCCAGCAGCTTCCCGGGACTAGCGGGAGTCGAGCAGTACTTC
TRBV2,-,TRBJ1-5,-,CASVGEGGQPQHF,TGTGCCAGCGTCGGGGAGGGAGGGCAGCCCCAGCATTTT
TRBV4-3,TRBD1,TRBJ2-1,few,CASSLGQDSYNEQFF,TGCGCCAGCAGCCTCGGACAGGACTCCTACAATGAGCAGTTCTTC
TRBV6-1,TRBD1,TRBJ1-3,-,CASTWDRGSGNTIYF,TGTGCCAGCACTTGGGACAGGGGCTCTGGAAACACCATATATTTT
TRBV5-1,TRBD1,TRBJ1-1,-,CASSIKATGARAFF,TGCGCCAGCAGCATCAAAGCGACAGGGGCGCGGGCTTTCTTT
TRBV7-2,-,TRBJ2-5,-,CASSSQSGQETQYF,TGTGCCAGCAGCTCCCAAAGCGGGCAAGAGACCCAGTACTTC
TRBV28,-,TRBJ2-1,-,CASSGLYLDEQFF,TGTGCCAGCAGTGGACTCTACCTAGATGAGCAGTTCTTC
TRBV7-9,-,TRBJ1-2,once,CASSLVSADGYTF,TGTGCCAGCAGCTTAGTATCTGCGGATGGCTACACCTTC
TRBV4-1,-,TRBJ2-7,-,CASSQKGIKLGYEQYF,TGCGCCAGCAGCCAAAAGGGGATTAAGTTGGGGTACGAGCAGTACTTC
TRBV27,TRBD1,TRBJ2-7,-,CASSSGTGGYEQYF,TGTGCCAGCAGTTCCGGGACAGGGGGCTACGAGCAGTACTTC
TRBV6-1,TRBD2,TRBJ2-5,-,CASRGGGETQYF,TGTGCCAGCCGGGGGGGAGGAGAGACCCAGTACTTC
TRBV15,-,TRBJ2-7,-,CATSRQDSPYEQYF,TGTGCCACCAGCAGACAGGACAGTCCCTACGAGCAGTACTTC
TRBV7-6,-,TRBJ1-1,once,CASSWAGAGNTEAFF,TGTGCCAGCAGCTGGGCGGGGGCGGGAAACACTGAAGCTTTCTTT
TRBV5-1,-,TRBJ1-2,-,CASSLAGEGGYTF,TGCGCCAGCAGCTTGGCCGGGGAGGGCGGCTACACCTTC
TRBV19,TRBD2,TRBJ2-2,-,CASRWEGSTGELFF,TGTGCCAGTAGATGGGAGGGTTCGACCGGGGAGCTGTTTTTT
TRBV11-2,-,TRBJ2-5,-,CASSLGKGYIGQETQYF,TGTGCCAGCAGCTTAGGAAAGGGGTACATTGGCCAAGAGACCCAGTACTTC
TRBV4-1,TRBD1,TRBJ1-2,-,CASSQETGGRVNYGYTF,TGCGCCAGCAGCCAAGAAACAGGGGGCCGGGTCAACTATGGCTACACCTTC
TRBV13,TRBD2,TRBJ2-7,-,CASSLVGSGTYEQYF,TGTGCCAGCAGCTTAGTTGGAAGCGGGACCTACGAGCAGTACTTC
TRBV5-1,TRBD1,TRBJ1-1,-,CASSSQLTGFTEAFF,TGCGCCAGCAGCTCGCAACTGACAGGGTTCACTGAAGCTTTCTTT
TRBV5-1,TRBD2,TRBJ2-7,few,CASSWASGTPYEQYF,TGCGCCAGCAGCTGGGCTAGCGGAACCCCCTACGAGCAGTACTTC
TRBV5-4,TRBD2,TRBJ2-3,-,CASSLVGASGRDTQYF,TGTGCCAGCAGCTTGGTGGGGGCTAGCGGGAGAGATACGCAGTATTTT
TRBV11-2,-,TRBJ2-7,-,CASSTPGRGSREQYF,TGTGCCAGCAGCACCCCGGGGAGGGGGTCAAGGGAGCAGTACTTC
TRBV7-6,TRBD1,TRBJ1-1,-,CASSLGQGAEAFF,TGTGCCAGCAGCCTTGGACAGGGCGCTGAAGCTTTCTTT
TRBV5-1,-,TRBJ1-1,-,CASSAQIRGGTEAFF,TGCGCCAGCTCAGCTCAAATCAGGGGCGGAACTGAAGCTTTCTTT
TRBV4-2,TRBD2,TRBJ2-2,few,CASSQDTSGSGGTGELFF,TGTGCCAGCAGCCAGGATACTAGCGGGAGCGGCGGCACCGGGGAGCTGTTTTTT